A single sample is the source of the 21 T cell receptor beta chains below, sequenced in a study of T cell responses to AZD1222 COVID-19 vaccine. The repertoire was sequenced with immunoSEQ multiplex PCR; TCRdb's copy has only in-frame clones and lacks some. The profile shows approximately 79,000 clones, 83% of them singletons. The material was peripheral blood, obtained 28 days after the second AZD1222 dose. Source of these receptors: an adult who received the AZD1222 COVID-19 vaccine.

The chain couples TRBV7-8 to TRBJ1-5; no clear D. The V gene lost 5 bases and the J gene lost 6 bases, with 8 bases spanning the gap. The germline V gene encodes CDR1 SGHVS and CDR2 FQNEAQ. The CDR3 runs to 12 residues. Here the CDR3 reads CASSLSTQPQHF. Written as DNA, the CDR3 is TGTGCCAGCAGCCTATCGACTCAGCCCCAGCATTTT.

This sequence joins TRBV11-2 and TRBJ1-2; D is ambiguous. V shed 0 bases and J shed 8 bases, with 10 bases lying between them. Per germline, CDR1 SGHAT and CDR2 FQNNGV. CDR3 length: 13 residues. The CDR3 DNA sequence: TGTGCCAGCAGCTTAGACAGGTCGGGGGGCTACACCTTC. It specifies CASSLDRSGGYTF.

The chain uses TRBV14 and TRBJ1-2; TRBD1 might be the D (6 bases). The CDR3 spans 13 residues. CDR1 and CDR2 (germline): SGHDN, FVKESK. Between the trimmed V and J ends, which lost 4 bases and 4 bases, there was a span of 10 bases. The CDR3 sequence: CASSRDTSYGYTF. The CDR3 region has the DNA TGTGCCAGCAGCCGGGACACAAGCTATGGCTACACCTTC.

The rearrangement joins TRBV2 to TRBJ2-7; D unresolved. V lost 4 bases and J lost 1, with 2 bases in between. The CDR3 loop spans 11 amino acids. Germline lookup yields CDR1 SNHLY and CDR2 FYNNEI. The CDR3 loop reads CASSGSYEQYF. Here the CDR3 DNA reads TGTGCCAGCAGTGGTTCCTACGAGCAGTACTTC.

This rearrangement joins TRBV6-5 to TRBJ1-1, with 8 bases aligning to TRBD1. This CDR3 is built from 15 residues. Trimming cost V 4 bases and J 1 base; bases outside gene matches: 5. Germline loops: CDR1 MNHEY, CDR2 SVGAGI. Here the CDR3 reads CASSSLTGGNTEAFF. CDR3 nucleotide sequence: TGTGCCAGCAGTTCCCTAACAGGGGGGAACACTGAAGCTTTCTTT.

The V gene is TRBV28, the J gene TRBJ1-1; possible D gene TRBD1, 5 bases. The CDR3 spans 16 residues. V dropped 5 bases and J dropped 4 bases, with 20 bases sitting between them. The germline V gene encodes CDR1 MDHEN and CDR2 SYDVKM. In DNA, the CDR3 is TGTGCCAGCAGTGACGGGTCAGGGCCTCGGGGCACTGAAGCTTTCTTT. Translating it yields CASSDGSGPRGTEAFF.

The rearrangement links TRBV4-3 to TRBJ2-3; TRBD2 might be the D (6 bases). The length of the CDR3 is 19 residues. Germline loops: CDR1 LGHNA, CDR2 YSLEER. Trimming shortened V by 0 bases and J by 0 bases, and 19 bases separated the two germline ends. CDR3 in DNA: TGCGCCAGCAGCCAAGAAAGAGTTTGGGTGGGGACTAGCACAGATACGCAGTATTTT. Translated: CASSQERVWVGTSTDTQYF.

This clone came up a few times. V and J are TRBV28 and TRBJ1-1; 9 bases are shared with TRBD1. Germline loops: CDR1 MDHEN, CDR2 SYDVKM. V dropped 7 bases and J dropped 5; count of bases not matched to a gene: 8. The CDR3 runs 14 residues. The CDR3 loop is CASIGQGLPTEAFF. CDR3 nucleotide sequence: TGTGCCAGCATCGGACAGGGGTTGCCGACTGAAGCTTTCTTT.

CDR3 sequence: CASSSREGLWDTQYF. Written as DNA, the CDR3 is TGTGCCAGCAGTTCGCGGGAGGGCCTGTGGGATACGCAGTATTTT. The genes are TRBV6-5 and TRBJ2-3; 9 bases are shared with TRBD2. Germline CDR1 reads MNHEY; CDR2 reads SVGAGI. Trimming at V came to 4 bases and at J to 6 bases, leaving 8 bases not matched to a gene. The CDR3 extends over 15 amino acids.

This clone was seen more than once but under ten times. The chain couples TRBV4-1 to TRBJ1-6, with a possible D match to TRBD1 (6 bases). CDR3 length equals 15 residues. In germline, CDR1 is MGHRA, CDR2 YSYEKL. V was trimmed by 1 base and J by 9 bases, leaving 13 bases between them. The CDR3 DNA reads TGCGCCAGCAGCCAAGCCCCCCTCAGGGGTTCACCCCTCCACTTT. This codes for CASSQAPLRGSPLHF.

This chain connects TRBV5-1 to TRBJ2-1; D unclear. This CDR3 comprises 15 residues. V shed 1 base and J shed 3 bases, with 11 bases lying between them. CDR1 is SGHRS, CDR2 YFSETQ, per germline. The CDR3 DNA sequence: TGCGCCAGCAGCTTGTCGGCGGCCGACTACAATGAGCAGTTCTTC. It translates to CASSLSAADYNEQFF.

The genes are TRBV28 and TRBJ1-2; no clear D gene. Germline CDR1 MDHEN, CDR2 SYDVKM. The CDR3 is 14 residues long. The V and J ends lost 6 bases and 6 bases respectively, with 17 bases between them. CDR3 amino acids: CASSPIVGGDGYTF. DNA of the CDR3: TGTGCCAGCAGCCCAATAGTCGGCGGAGATGGCTACACCTTC.

This clone showed up just a few times. The chain recombines TRBV12-3 or TRBV12-4 with TRBJ1-1; D is unclear. The CDR3 totals 13 residues. V was pared by 2 bases and J by 0 bases, with 4 bases between. Written as DNA, the CDR3 is TGTGCCAGCAGTTTAAGTTTGAACACTGAAGCTTTCTTT. It specifies CASSLSLNTEAFF.

On this clone itself: This sample also contains other DNA sequences that code for the same CDR3. This chain joins TRBV7-3 and TRBJ2-1; 7 bases match TRBD2. Trimming at V came to 5 bases and at J to 6 bases, leaving 4 bases not matched to a gene. This CDR3 has 13 residues. In germline, CDR1 is SGHTA, CDR2 FQGTGA. In DNA form, the CDR3 reads TGTGCCAGCAGCCGGGGAGGGGTCAATGAGCAGTTCTTC. Translated: CASSRGGVNEQFF.

This clone was seen only once. V gene TRBV19 combines with J gene TRBJ1-5; D is possibly TRBD1 (6 bases). CDR3 length equals 15 residues. Trimming removed 0 bases at V and 7 bases at J, with 13 bases between. CDR1 is LNHDA and CDR2 is SQIVND in the germline V gene (reference sequence). In nucleotides, the CDR3 is TGTGCCAGTAGTATAGAACCCAGGGGACGGCAGCCCCAGCATTTT. Its translation: CASSIEPRGRQPQHF.

The chain couples TRBV24-1 to TRBJ2-3; D may match TRBD1 or TRBD2 (5 bases each). This CDR3 region has 13 residues. V was trimmed by 9 bases and J by 6 bases, leaving 15 bases between them. Germline CDR1 KGHDR, CDR2 SFDVKD. The CDR3 reads CATERGPRDTQYF. CDR3 sequence (DNA): TGTGCCACCGAGAGGGGCCCCCGGGATACGCAGTATTTT.

This chain connects TRBV19 to TRBJ1-5, with D possibly being TRBD1 (5 bases). CDR3 length: 15 residues. V was cut by 4 bases and J by 7 bases, with 17 bases left in between. CDR1 LNHDA and CDR2 SQIVND come from the germline V gene (reference sequence). CDR3 in DNA: TGTGCCAGTAGTACGATGGGGGGAGGAGGGCAGCCCCAGCATTTT. It encodes CASSTMGGGGQPQHF. Complete variable domain (other parts from reference TRBV19 and TRBJ1-5): DGGITQSPKYLFRKEGQNVTLSCEQNLNHDAMYWYRQDPGQGLRLIYYSQIVNDFQKGDIAEGYSVSREKKESFPLTVTSAQKNPTAFYLCASSTMGGGGQPQHFGDGTRLSIL.

This clone was detected once. The chain carries TRBV19 and TRBJ2-2; D may be TRBD2 (5 bases). This CDR3 contains 14 residues. The V and J ends lost 1 base and 4 bases respectively, with 7 bases between them. The germline V gene has CDR1 LNHDA and CDR2 SQIVND (reference sequence). CDR3 nucleotide sequence: TGTGCCAGTAGTATAGGGGAGTTCACCGGGGAGCTGTTTTTT. Its protein is CASSIGEFTGELFF. Full variable domain (outside the CDR3, taken from reference TRBV19 and TRBJ2-2): DGGITQSPKYLFRKEGQNVTLSCEQNLNHDAMYWYRQDPGQGLRLIYYSQIVNDFQKGDIAEGYSVSREKKESFPLTVTSAQKNPTAFYLCASSIGEFTGELFFGEGSRLTVL.

The chain is built from TRBV5-4 and TRBJ2-1; 12 nucleotides agree with TRBD2. Germline V lookup: CDR1 SGHNT, CDR2 YYREEE (reference sequence). The CDR3 runs 15 residues. J lost 4 bases, V lost 5 bases, and 4 bases had no gene match. CDR3 DNA sequence: TGTGCCAGCAGTCCTGGACTAGCGGGGTACAATGAGCAGTTCTTC. Its protein is CASSPGLAGYNEQFF.

This chain connects TRBV28 to TRBJ2-4, with 10 nucleotides matching TRBD2. V lost 7 bases and J lost 0; bases outside the gene matches: 6. There are 16 residues in the CDR3. Germline V lookup: CDR1 MDHEN, CDR2 SYDVKM. The CDR3 here is CASNPLAGVAKNIQYF. The DNA for the CDR3 is TGTGCCAGCAACCCCCTAGCGGGAGTAGCCAAAAACATTCAGTACTTC.

V usage is TRBV2 and J usage is TRBJ2-1; D possibly matches TRBD1 or TRBD2 (5 bases each). This CDR3 spans 14 amino acids. Trimming pared 1 base from V and 14 bases from J, leaving 18 bases between. Germline values: CDR1 SNHLY, CDR2 FYNNEI. The CDR3 DNA sequence: TGTGCCAGCAGTGAAGGGGGCACACGGGGCAGGGAGTTCTTC. Amino acid sequence: CASSEGGTRGREFF. The whole variable domain, remainder taken from reference TRBV2 and TRBJ2-1, is EPEVTQTPSHQVTQMGQEVILRCVPISNHLYFYWYRQILGQKVEFLVSFYNNEISEKSEIFDDQFSVERPDGSNFTLKIRSTKLEDSAMYFCASSEGGTRGREFFGPGTRLTVL.